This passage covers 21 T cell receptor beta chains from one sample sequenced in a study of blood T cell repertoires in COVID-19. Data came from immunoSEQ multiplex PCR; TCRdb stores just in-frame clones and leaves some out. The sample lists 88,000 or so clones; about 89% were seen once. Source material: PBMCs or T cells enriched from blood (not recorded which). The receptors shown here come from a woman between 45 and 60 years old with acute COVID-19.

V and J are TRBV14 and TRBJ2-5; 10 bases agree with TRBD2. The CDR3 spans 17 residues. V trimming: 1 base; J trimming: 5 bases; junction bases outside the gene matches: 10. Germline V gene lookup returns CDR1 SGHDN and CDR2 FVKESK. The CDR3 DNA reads TGTGCCAGCAGCCAAGGCAGTAGCGGGAGGTTCGTGGAGACCCAGTACTTC. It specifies CASSQGSSGRFVETQYF.

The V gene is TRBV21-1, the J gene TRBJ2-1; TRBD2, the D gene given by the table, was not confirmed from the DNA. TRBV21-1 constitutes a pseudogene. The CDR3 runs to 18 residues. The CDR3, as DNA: TGTGCCAGCAGCAAAGTCGAAACTAGCGGGAGCTCCTACAATGAGCAGTTCTTC. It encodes CASSKVETSGSSYNEQFF.

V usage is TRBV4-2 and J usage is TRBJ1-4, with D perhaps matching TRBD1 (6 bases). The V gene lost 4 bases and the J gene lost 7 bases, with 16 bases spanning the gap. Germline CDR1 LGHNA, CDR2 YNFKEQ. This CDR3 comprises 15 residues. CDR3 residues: CASSLSSGAGEKLFF. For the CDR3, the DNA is TGTGCCAGCAGCCTTTCATCAGGGGCCGGTGAAAAACTGTTTTTT.

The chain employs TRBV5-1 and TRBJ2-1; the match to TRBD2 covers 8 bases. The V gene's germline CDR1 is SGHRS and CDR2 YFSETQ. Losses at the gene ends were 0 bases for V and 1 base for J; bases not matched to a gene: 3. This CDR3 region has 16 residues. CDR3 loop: CASSLGKRESYNEQFF. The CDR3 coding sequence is TGCGCCAGCAGCTTGGGCAAGCGGGAGTCCTACAATGAGCAGTTCTTC.

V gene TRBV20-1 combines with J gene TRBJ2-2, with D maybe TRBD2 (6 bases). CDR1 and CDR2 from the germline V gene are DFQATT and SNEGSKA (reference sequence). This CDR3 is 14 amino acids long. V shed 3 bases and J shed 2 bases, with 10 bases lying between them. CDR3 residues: CSASPSANTGELFF. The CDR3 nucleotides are TGCAGTGCTAGTCCTAGCGCAAACACCGGGGAGCTGTTTTTT.

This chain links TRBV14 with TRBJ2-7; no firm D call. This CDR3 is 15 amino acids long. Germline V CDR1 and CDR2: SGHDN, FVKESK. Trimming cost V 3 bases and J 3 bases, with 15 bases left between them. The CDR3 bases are TGTGCCAGCAGCCAGAACTTGAGTCCCTACTACGAGCAGTACTTC. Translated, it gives CASSQNLSPYYEQYF.

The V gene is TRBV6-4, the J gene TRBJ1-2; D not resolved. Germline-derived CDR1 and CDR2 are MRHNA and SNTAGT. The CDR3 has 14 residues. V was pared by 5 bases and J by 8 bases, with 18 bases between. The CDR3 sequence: CASSFTAFLGGYTF. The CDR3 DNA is TGTGCCAGCAGTTTTACGGCCTTCCTAGGAGGCTACACCTTC.

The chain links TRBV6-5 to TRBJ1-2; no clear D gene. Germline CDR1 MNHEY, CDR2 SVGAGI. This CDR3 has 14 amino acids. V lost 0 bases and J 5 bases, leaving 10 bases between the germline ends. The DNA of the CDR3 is TGTGCCAGCAGTTACTCGAGAAGGGAGTATGGCTACACCTTC. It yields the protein CASSYSRREYGYTF.

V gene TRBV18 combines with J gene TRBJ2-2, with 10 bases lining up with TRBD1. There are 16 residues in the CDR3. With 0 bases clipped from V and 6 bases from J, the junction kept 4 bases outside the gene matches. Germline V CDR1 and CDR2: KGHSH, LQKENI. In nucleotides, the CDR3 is TGTGCCAGCTCACCACCAGACAGGGGGCTAGCCGGGGAGCTGTTTTTT. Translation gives CASSPPDRGLAGELFF.

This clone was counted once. The CDR3 protein is CASSYTGSALHF. Written as DNA, the CDR3 is TGTGCCAGCAGTTACACGGGGTCGGCCCTCCACTTT. The chain uses TRBV6-5 and TRBJ1-6; no clear D gene. Germline V gene data show CDR1 as MNHEY and CDR2 as SVGAGI. Trimming shortened V by 2 bases and J by 14 bases, and 10 bases separated the two germline ends. CDR3 length: 12 amino acids.

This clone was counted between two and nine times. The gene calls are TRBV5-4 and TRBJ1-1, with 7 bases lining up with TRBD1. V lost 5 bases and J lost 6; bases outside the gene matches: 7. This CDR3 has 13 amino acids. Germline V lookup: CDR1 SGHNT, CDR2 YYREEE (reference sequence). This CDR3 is CASSRRDSAEAFF. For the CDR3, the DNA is TGTGCCAGCAGTCGACGGGACAGTGCTGAAGCTTTCTTT.

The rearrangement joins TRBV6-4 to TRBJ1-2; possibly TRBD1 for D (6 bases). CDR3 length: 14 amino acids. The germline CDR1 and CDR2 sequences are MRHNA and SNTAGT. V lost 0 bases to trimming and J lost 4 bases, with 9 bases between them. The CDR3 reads CASSDSGQIYGYTF. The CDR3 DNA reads TGTGCCAGCAGTGACTCAGGACAGATCTATGGCTACACCTTC.

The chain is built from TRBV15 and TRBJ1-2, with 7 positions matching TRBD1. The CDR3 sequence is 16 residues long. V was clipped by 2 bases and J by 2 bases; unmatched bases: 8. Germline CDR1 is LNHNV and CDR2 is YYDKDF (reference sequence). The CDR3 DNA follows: TGTGCCACCAGCAGAACCGGGACAGCATTCAACTATGGCTACACCTTC. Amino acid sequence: CATSRTGTAFNYGYTF. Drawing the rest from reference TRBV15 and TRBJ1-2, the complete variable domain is DAMVIQNPRYQVTQFGKPVTLSCSQTLNHNVMYWYQQKSSQAPKLLFHYYDKDFNNEADTPDNFQSRRPNTSFCFLDIRSPGLGDTAMYLCATSRTGTAFNYGYTFGSGTRLTVV.

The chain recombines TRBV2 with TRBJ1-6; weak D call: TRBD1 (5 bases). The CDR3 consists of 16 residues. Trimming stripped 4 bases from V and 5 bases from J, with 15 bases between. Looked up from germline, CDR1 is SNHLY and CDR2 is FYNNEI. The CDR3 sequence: CASSGQGVGHNSPLHF. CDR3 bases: TGTGCCAGCAGTGGTCAGGGCGTTGGTCATAATTCACCCCTCCACTTT.

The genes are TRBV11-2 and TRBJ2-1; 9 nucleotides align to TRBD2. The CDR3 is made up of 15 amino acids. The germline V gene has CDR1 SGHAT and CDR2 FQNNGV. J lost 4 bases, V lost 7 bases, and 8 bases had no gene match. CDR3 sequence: CASNRLAGAYNEQFF. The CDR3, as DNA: TGTGCCAGCAACAGATTAGCGGGAGCATACAATGAGCAGTTCTTC.

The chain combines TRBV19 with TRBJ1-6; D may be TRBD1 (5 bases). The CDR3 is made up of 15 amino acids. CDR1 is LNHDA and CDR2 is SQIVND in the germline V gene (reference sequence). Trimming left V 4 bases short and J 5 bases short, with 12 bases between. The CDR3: CASSSPGGDNSPLHF. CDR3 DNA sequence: TGTGCCAGTAGTAGCCCCGGGGGAGATAATTCACCCCTCCACTTT.

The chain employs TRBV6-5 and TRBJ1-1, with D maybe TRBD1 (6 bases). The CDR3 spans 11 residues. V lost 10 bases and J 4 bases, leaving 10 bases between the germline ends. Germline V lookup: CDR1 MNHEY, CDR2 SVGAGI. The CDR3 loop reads CATGQSTEAFF. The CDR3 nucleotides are TGTGCCACGGGACAATCCACTGAAGCTTTCTTT.

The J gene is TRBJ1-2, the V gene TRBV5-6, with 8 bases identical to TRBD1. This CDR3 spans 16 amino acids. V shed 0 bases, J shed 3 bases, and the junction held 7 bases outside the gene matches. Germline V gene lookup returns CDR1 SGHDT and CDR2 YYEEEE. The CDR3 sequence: CASSLVEDRDDYGYTF. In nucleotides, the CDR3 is TGTGCCAGCAGCTTGGTAGAGGACAGGGACGACTATGGCTACACCTTC.

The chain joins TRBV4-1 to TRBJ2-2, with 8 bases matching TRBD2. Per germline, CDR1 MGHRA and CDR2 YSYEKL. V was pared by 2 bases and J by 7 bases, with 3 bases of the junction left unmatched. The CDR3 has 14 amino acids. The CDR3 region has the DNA TGCGCCAGCAGCCAATCCACTAGCGGCGGGGAGCTGTTTTTT. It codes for CASSQSTSGGELFF.

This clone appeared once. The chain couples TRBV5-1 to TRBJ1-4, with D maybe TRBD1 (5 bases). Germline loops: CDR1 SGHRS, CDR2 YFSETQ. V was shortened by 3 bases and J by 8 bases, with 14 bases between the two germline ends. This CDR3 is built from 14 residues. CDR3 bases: TGCGCCAGCAGCTCCAGGCAGGGTGGAGAAAAACTGTTTTTT. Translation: CASSSRQGGEKLFF.

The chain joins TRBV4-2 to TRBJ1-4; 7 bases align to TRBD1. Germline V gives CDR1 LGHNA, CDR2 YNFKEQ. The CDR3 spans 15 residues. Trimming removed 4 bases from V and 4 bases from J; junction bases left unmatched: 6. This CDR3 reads CASSPGDRSNEKLFF. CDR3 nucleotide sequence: TGTGCCAGCAGCCCCGGGGACAGAAGTAATGAAAAACTGTTTTTT.